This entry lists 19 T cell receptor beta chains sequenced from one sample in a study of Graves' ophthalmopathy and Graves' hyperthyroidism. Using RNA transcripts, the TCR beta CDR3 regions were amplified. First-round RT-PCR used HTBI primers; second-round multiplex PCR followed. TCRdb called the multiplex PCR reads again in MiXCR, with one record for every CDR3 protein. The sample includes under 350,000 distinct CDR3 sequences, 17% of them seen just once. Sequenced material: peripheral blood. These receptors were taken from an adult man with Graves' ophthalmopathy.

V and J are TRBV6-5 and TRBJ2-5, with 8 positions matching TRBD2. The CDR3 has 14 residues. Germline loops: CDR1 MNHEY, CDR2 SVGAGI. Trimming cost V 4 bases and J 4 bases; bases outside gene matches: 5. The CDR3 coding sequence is TGTGCCAGCAGTTCGAGCGGGAGTGTAGAGACCCAGTACTTC. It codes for CASSSSGSVETQYF.

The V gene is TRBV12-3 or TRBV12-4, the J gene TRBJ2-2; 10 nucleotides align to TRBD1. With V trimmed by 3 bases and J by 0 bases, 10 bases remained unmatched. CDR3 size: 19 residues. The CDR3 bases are TGTGCCAGCAGTTTTCGGGGGACAGGGGCCTCGGCGAACACCGGGGAGCTGTTTTTT. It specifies CASSFRGTGASANTGELFF.

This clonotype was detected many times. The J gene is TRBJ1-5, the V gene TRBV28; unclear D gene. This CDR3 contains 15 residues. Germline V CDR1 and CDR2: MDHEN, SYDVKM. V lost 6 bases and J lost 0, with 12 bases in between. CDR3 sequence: CASSRSLNSNQPQHF. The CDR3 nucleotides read TGTGCCAGCAGCCGGTCGCTGAATAGCAATCAGCCCCAGCATTTT.

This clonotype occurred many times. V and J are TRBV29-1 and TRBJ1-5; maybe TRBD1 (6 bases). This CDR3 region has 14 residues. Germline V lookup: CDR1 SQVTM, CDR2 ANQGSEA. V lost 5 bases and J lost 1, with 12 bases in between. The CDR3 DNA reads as TGCAGCGTTAGGGACATTCGAAGCAATCAGCCCCAGCATTTT. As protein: CSVRDIRSNQPQHF.

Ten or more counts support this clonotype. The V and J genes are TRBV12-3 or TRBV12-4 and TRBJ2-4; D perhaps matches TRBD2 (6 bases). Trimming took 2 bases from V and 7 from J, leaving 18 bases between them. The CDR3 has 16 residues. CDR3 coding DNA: TGTGCCAGCAGTTTATTCAGCGGGCAGGGCCAGAACATTCAGTACTTC. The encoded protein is CASSLFSGQGQNIQYF.

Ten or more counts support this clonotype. The CDR3 spells CASSQAYRVDYGYTF. The CDR3 DNA is TGTGCCAGCAGCCAAGCTTACAGGGTGGACTATGGCTACACCTTC. This chain connects TRBV14 to TRBJ1-2; tentatively, D is TRBD1 (6 bases). This CDR3 region has 15 residues. Germline CDR1 is SGHDN and CDR2 is FVKESK. V lost 1 base, J lost 3 bases, and 12 bases lay in between.

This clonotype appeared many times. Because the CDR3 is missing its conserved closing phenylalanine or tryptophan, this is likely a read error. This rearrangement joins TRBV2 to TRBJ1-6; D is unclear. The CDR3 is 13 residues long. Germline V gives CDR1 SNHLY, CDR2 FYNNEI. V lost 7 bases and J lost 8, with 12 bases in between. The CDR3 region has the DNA TGTGCCAGCACCGGAGCGAGGGATTCACCCCTCCACGTT. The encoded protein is CASTGARDSPLHV.

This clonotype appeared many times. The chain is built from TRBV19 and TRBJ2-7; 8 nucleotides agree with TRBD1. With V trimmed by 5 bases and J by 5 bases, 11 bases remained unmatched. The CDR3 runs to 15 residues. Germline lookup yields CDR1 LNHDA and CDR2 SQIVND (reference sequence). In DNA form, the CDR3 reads TGTGCCAGTAGTCGGACAGGGTTCTATTCTGACGAGCAGTACTTC. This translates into CASSRTGFYSDEQYF.

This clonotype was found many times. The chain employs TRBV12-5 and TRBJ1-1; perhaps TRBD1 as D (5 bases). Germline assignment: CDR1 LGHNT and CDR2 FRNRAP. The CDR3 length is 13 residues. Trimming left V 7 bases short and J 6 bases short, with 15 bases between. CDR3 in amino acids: CASDKPGHPEAFF. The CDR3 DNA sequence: TGTGCTAGTGACAAACCAGGACACCCTGAAGCTTTCTTT.

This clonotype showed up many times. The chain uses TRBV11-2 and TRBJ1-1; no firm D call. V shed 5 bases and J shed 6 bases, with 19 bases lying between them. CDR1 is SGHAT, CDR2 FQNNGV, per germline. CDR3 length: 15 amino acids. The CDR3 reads CASSPSGVGSAEAFF. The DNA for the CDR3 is TGTGCCAGCAGCCCCTCCGGGGTGGGGTCCGCTGAAGCTTTCTTT.

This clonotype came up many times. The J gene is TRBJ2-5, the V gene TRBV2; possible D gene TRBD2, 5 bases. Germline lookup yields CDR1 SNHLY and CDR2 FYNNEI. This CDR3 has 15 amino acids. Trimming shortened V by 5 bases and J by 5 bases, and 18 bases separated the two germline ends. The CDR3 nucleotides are TGTGCCAGCAGTCCCTTGGTGGGAGTCGCGGAGACCCAGTACTTC. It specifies CASSPLVGVAETQYF. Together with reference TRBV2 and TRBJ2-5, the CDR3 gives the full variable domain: EPEVTQTPSHQVTQMGQEVILRCVPISNHLYFYWYRQILGQKVEFLVSFYNNEISEKSEIFDDQFSVERPDGSNFTLKIRSTKLEDSAMYFCASSPLVGVAETQYFGPGTRLLVL.

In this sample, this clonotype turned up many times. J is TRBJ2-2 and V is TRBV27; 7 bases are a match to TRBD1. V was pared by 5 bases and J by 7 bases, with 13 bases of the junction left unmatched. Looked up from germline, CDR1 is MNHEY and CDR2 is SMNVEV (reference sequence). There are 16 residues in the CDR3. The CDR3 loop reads CASSLDRGGLGGELFF. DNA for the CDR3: TGTGCCAGCAGTCTAGACAGAGGGGGCTTGGGCGGGGAGCTGTTTTTT.

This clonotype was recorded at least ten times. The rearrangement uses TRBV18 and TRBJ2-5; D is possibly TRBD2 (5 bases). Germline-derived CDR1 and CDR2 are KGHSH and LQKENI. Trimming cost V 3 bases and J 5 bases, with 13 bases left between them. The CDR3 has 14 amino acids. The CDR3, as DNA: TGTGCCAGCTCACCGCCGAGCGGCGTGGAGACCCAGTACTTC. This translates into CASSPPSGVETQYF.

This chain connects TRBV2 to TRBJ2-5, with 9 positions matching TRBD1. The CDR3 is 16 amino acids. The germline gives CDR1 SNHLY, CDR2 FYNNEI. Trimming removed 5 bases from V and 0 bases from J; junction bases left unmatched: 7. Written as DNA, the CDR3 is TGTGCCAGCAGTTTGTGGGACAGGGCAAACCAAGAGACCCAGTACTTC. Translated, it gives CASSLWDRANQETQYF.

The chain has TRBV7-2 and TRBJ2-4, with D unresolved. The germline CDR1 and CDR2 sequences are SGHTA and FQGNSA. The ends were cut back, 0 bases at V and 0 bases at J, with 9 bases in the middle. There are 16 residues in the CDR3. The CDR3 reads CASSLAVLTAKNIQYF. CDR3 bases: TGTGCCAGCAGCTTAGCCGTACTCACAGCCAAAAACATTCAGTACTTC.

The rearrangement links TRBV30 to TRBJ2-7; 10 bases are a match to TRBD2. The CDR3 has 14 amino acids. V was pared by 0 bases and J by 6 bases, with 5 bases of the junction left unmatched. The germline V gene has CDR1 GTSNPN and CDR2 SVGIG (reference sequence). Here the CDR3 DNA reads TGTGCCTGGAGTGTAGGGTTAGCGGGAGGCGAGCAGTACTTC. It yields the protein CAWSVGLAGGEQYF. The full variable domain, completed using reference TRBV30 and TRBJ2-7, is SQTIHQWPATLVQPVGSPLSLECTVEGTSNPNLYWYRQAAGRGLQLLFYSVGIGQISSEVPQNLSASRPQDRQFILSSKKLLLSDSGFYLCAWSVGLAGGEQYFGPGTRLTVT.

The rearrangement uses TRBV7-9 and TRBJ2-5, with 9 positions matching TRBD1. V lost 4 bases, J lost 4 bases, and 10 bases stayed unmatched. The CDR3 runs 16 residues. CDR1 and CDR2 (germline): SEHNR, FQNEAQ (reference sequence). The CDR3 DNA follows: TGTGCCAGCAGCTCTAGCGCCGGGACAGGGAGAGAGACCCAGTACTTC. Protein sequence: CASSSSAGTGRETQYF. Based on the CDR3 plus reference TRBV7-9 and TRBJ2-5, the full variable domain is DTGVSQNPRHKITKRGQNVTFRCDPISEHNRLYWYRQTLGQGPEFLTYFQNEAQLEKSRLLSDRFSAERPKGSFSTLEIQRTEQGDSAMYLCASSSSAGTGRETQYFGPGTRLLVL.

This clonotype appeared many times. CDR3 sequence reads: CASSEGVRDSGNTIYF. The CDR3, as DNA: TGTGCCAGCAGTGAAGGGGTTAGGGACTCTGGAAACACCATATATTTT. This rearrangement joins TRBV6-1 to TRBJ1-3; D unclear. With 1 base removed from V and 0 bases from J, the gap between germline ends came to 10 bases. The CDR3 runs 16 residues. Per germline, CDR1 MNHNS and CDR2 SASEGT.

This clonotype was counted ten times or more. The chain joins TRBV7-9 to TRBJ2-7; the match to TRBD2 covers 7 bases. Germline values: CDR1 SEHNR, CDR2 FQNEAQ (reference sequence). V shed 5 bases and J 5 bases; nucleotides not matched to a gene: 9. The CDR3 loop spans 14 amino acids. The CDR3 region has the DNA TGTGCCAGCAGCCATTGGCGGGGGTCGGACGAGCAGTACTTC. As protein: CASSHWRGSDEQYF.